The 18 T cell receptor beta chains in this list originate from one sample, sequenced in a study of shared clonotypes between healthy human individuals. Naive-designated CD8 cells lacked CD45RO, were positively enriched for CCR7, and omitted terminally differentiated effector memory CD45RA+ cells. Clones were sequenced by immunoSEQ multiplex PCR, and TCRdb holds only the in-frame ones, with some missing. This repertoire shows approximately 810,000 clones, 80% to 95% found once; its top ten account for under 30%. The sample consisted of naive CD8+ T cells sorted from blood. Every receptor here comes from a young man in good health.

The V and J genes are TRBV6-5 and TRBJ2-1; weak D call: TRBD1 (5 bases). The CDR3 consists of 14 residues. Trimming left V 6 bases short and J 0 bases short, with 9 bases between. In germline, CDR1 is MNHEY, CDR2 SVGAGI. CDR3 in amino acids: CASRSQGSYNEQFF. The CDR3 nucleotides read TGTGCCAGCAGGTCTCAGGGCTCCTACAATGAGCAGTTCTTC.

This chain joins TRBV21-1 and TRBJ1-2. TRBV21-1 is noted as a pseudogene. This CDR3 is 15 amino acids long. DNA of the CDR3: TGTGCCAGCAGCAAAGCTCCCTGGTGGGGGAATGGCTACACCTTC. Protein sequence: CASSKAPWWGNGYTF.

The V call is TRBV7-9, the J call TRBJ1-1, with D uncertain. V was pared by 2 bases and J by 0 bases, with 10 bases between. Germline V gives CDR1 SEHNR, CDR2 FQNEAQ (reference sequence). This CDR3 is built from 15 residues. CDR3 amino acids: CASSLNRNMNTEAFF. As DNA, the CDR3 is TGTGCCAGCAGCTTAAATAGAAACATGAACACTGAAGCTTTCTTT.

The chain employs TRBV9 and TRBJ2-3, with TRBD2 as a possible D gene (6 bases). The CDR3 is made up of 12 amino acids. Germline CDR1 SGDLS, CDR2 YYNGEE. With 3 bases removed from V and 7 bases from J, the gap between germline ends came to 9 bases. CDR3 in DNA: TGTGCCAGCAGCGGGGACTCGAATACGCAGTATTTT. It is translated as CASSGDSNTQYF.

This chain uses TRBV19 with TRBJ2-1, with D possibly matching TRBD2 (5 bases). In germline, CDR1 is LNHDA, CDR2 SQIVND (reference sequence). Trimming removed 5 bases at V and 4 bases at J, with 12 bases between. The CDR3 totals 14 residues. CDR3 region: CASSPTGFYNEQFF. In nucleotides, the CDR3 is TGTGCCAGTAGTCCCACGGGATTTTACAATGAGCAGTTCTTC.

The V and J genes are TRBV27 and TRBJ1-4, with 7 bases aligning to TRBD1. The junction had 20 bases not matched to a gene; V was cut back by 11 bases and J by 5 bases. CDR1 and CDR2 from the germline V gene are MNHEY and SMNVEV (reference sequence). CDR3 size: 17 residues. In nucleotides, the CDR3 is TGTGCCTCTACTACCCAAAGACAGGGTGTCAAAAATGAAAAACTGTTTTTT. As protein: CASTTQRQGVKNEKLFF.

The gene calls are TRBV4-3 and TRBJ2-7, with D perhaps matching TRBD1 (5 bases). Trimming took 0 bases from V and 3 from J, leaving 9 bases between them. Germline-derived CDR1 and CDR2 are LGHNA and YSLEER. The CDR3 runs 14 residues. CDR3 protein: CASSQELGLYEQYF. The CDR3 nucleotides read TGCGCCAGCAGCCAAGAACTGGGGCTCTACGAGCAGTACTTC.

The CDR3 nucleotides are TGCGCCAGCAGCCAAGATTTAGGCCGGTATGAAGCTTTCTTT. Its protein product is CASSQDLGRYEAFF. V is TRBV4-3 and J is TRBJ1-1, with D uncertain. The CDR3 loop spans 14 amino acids. Germline values: CDR1 LGHNA, CDR2 YSLEER. V was pared by 0 bases and J by 7 bases, with 12 bases between.

The chain has TRBV30 and TRBJ2-7; 9 bases line up with TRBD1. V lost 3 bases and J lost 6; bases outside the gene matches: 9. CDR3 length equals 14 residues. Germline lookup yields CDR1 GTSNPN and CDR2 SVGIG (reference sequence). The CDR3 reads CAWRTGTGFSEQYF. CDR3 sequence (DNA): TGTGCCTGGAGGACCGGGACAGGGTTCTCCGAGCAGTACTTC.

The chain uses TRBV19 and TRBJ2-2; TRBD2 is a possible D gene (5 bases). Trimming cost V 3 bases and J 6 bases, with 17 bases left between them. The CDR3 covers 16 residues. The germline CDR1 and CDR2 sequences are LNHDA and SQIVND (reference sequence). In DNA, the CDR3 is TGTGCCAGTAGTATGGGCCCCTGGGTAGCGTCCGGGGAGCTGTTTTTT. Its protein product is CASSMGPWVASGELFF.

The V gene is TRBV7-6, the J gene TRBJ2-3; D possibly corresponds to TRBD2 (6 bases). The CDR3 consists of 15 residues. V lost 4 bases and J 2 bases, leaving 13 bases between the germline ends. CDR1 is SGHVS, CDR2 FNYEAQ, per germline. CDR3 sequence reads: CASSYRRASTDTQYF. The DNA of the CDR3 is TGTGCCAGCAGCTACCGGAGGGCCTCCACAGATACGCAGTATTTT.

The chain uses TRBV7-9 and TRBJ2-7; 8 bases align to TRBD2. The germline gives CDR1 SEHNR, CDR2 FQNEAQ (reference sequence). J lost 2 bases, V lost 5 bases, and 2 bases had no gene match. The CDR3 is 13 amino acids. The CDR3: CASSQGLAYEQYF. The CDR3 nucleotides read TGTGCCAGCAGCCAGGGACTAGCCTACGAGCAGTACTTC. The full variable domain, with the rest looked up from reference TRBV7-9 and TRBJ2-7, is DTGVSQNPRHKITKRGQNVTFRCDPISEHNRLYWYRQTLGQGPEFLTYFQNEAQLEKSRLLSDRFSAERPKGSFSTLEIQRTEQGDSAMYLCASSQGLAYEQYFGPGTRLTVT.

The rearrangement joins TRBV25-1 to TRBJ2-5; no definite D call. In germline, CDR1 is MGHDK, CDR2 SYGVNS. The CDR3 covers 12 residues. V was cut by 3 bases and J by 1 base, with 3 bases left in between. As DNA, the CDR3 is TGTGCCAGCAGTGACTCCCAAGAGACCCAGTACTTC. Amino acid sequence: CASSDSQETQYF.

The chain is built from TRBV15 and TRBJ2-1; 10 bases map to TRBD2. This CDR3 region has 16 residues. V was clipped by 3 bases and J by 2 bases; unmatched bases: 4. Looked up from germline, CDR1 is LNHNV and CDR2 is YYDKDF (reference sequence). The CDR3 protein is CATSSLSGRAYNEQFF. The CDR3 DNA is TGTGCCACCAGCAGCTTAAGCGGGAGGGCCTACAATGAGCAGTTCTTC. Looking up the rest from reference TRBV15 and TRBJ2-1 gives the full variable domain: DAMVIQNPRYQVTQFGKPVTLSCSQTLNHNVMYWYQQKSSQAPKLLFHYYDKDFNNEADTPDNFQSRRPNTSFCFLDIRSPGLGDTAMYLCATSSLSGRAYNEQFFGPGTRLTVL.

The gene calls are TRBV14 and TRBJ2-7; 8 bases are a match to TRBD2. The CDR3 has 18 amino acids. Germline-derived CDR1 and CDR2 are SGHDN and FVKESK. V lost 1 base and J lost 5; bases outside the gene matches: 16. This chain's CDR3 is CASSQVWREDRGPHEQYF. The CDR3 DNA sequence: TGTGCCAGCAGCCAAGTTTGGCGGGAGGACCGCGGTCCACACGAGCAGTACTTC.

V and J are TRBV6-6 and TRBJ1-5; weak D call: TRBD1 (6 bases). Trimming removed 5 bases at V and 3 bases at J, with 11 bases between. The CDR3 runs 14 residues. Germline V gene data show CDR1 as MNHNY and CDR2 as SVGAGI (reference sequence). CDR3 sequence (DNA): TGTGCCAGCAGTCTCGGACAGACCAATCAGCCCCAGCATTTT. This translates into CASSLGQTNQPQHF.

The genes are TRBV7-2 and TRBJ2-7, with 10 bases that match TRBD1. Germline lookup yields CDR1 SGHTA and CDR2 FQGNSA. J lost 4 bases, V lost 1 base, and 4 bases had no gene match. This CDR3 spans 15 amino acids. CDR3 loop: CASSLVDRGLYEQYF. CDR3 nucleotides: TGTGCCAGCAGCTTAGTTGACAGGGGGCTATACGAGCAGTACTTC.

The rearrangement uses TRBV6-1 and TRBJ2-2, with D unclear. Germline V gene sequence: CDR1 MNHNS, CDR2 SASEGT. The CDR3 is 13 amino acids. V lost 1 base and J 4 bases, leaving 4 bases between the germline ends. The chain's CDR3 is CASSEGGTGELFF. Written as DNA, the CDR3 is TGTGCCAGCAGTGAAGGTGGCACCGGGGAGCTGTTTTTT.